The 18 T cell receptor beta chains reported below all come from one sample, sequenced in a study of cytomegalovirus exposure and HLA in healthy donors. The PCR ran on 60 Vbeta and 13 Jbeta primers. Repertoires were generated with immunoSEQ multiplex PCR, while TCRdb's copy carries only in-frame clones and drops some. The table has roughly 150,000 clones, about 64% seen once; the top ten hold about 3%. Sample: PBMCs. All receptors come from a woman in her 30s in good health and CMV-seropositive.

This CDR3 reads CASSLTGSLYNEQFF. CDR3 nucleotide sequence: TGTGCCAGCAGTTTGACGGGGAGCCTATACAATGAGCAGTTCTTC. The V call is TRBV6-5, the J call TRBJ2-1, with TRBD2 as a possible D gene (5 bases). Trimming pared 4 bases from V and 4 bases from J, leaving 14 bases between. CDR1 is MNHEY and CDR2 is SVGAGI in the germline V gene. The CDR3 contains 15 residues.

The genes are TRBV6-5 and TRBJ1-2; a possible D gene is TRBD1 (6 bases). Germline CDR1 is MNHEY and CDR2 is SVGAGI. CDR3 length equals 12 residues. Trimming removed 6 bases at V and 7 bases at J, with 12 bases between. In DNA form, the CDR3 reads TGTGCCAGCAGGAAGGGGGTGGGTGGCTACACCTTC. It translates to CASRKGVGGYTF.

CDR3 bases: TGTGCCAGCAGCCGTCCGGGACTGGCTCTAGGAAGGGAGCTGTTTTTT. Translating it yields CASSRPGLALGRELFF. V and J are TRBV11-2 and TRBJ2-2; D might be TRBD2 (6 bases). The CDR3 runs 16 residues. V lost 5 bases and J lost 9, with 22 bases in between. CDR1 and CDR2 (germline): SGHAT, FQNNGV.

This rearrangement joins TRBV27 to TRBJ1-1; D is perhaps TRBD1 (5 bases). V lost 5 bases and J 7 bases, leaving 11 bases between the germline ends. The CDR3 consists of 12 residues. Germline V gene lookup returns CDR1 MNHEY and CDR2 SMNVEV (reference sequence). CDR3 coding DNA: TGTGCCAGCAGTACAGGAGCCGGTGAAGCTTTCTTT. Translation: CASSTGAGEAFF.

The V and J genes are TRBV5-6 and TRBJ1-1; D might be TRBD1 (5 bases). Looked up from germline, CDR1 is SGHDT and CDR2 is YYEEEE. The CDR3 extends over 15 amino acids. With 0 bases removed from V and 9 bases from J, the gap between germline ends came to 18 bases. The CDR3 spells CASSLASFGRVKAFF. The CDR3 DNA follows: TGTGCCAGCAGCTTGGCGTCTTTCGGCAGGGTCAAAGCTTTCTTT.

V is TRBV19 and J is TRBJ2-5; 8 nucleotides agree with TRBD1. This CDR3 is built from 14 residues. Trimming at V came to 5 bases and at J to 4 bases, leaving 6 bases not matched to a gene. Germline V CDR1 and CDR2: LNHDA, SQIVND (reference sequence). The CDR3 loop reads CASSPNRGTETQYF. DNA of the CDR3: TGTGCCAGTAGTCCCAACAGGGGGACAGAGACCCAGTACTTC.

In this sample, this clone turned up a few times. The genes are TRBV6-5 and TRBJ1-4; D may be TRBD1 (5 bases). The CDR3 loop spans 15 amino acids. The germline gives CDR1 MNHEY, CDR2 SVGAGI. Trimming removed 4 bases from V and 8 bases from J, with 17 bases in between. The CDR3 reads CASSFSQPGDEKLFF. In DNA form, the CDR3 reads TGTGCCAGCAGTTTCTCGCAGCCGGGGGACGAAAAACTGTTTTTT.

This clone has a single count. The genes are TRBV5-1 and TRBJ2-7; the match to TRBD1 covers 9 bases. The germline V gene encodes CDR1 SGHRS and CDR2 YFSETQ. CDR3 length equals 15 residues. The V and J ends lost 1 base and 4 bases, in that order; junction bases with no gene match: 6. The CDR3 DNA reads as TGCGCCAGCAGCTTGATGACAGGGGGGACGTACGAGCAGTACTTC. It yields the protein CASSLMTGGTYEQYF.

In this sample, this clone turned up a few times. This CDR3 is CASRDLSRGNTEAFF. In DNA form, the CDR3 reads TGTGCCAGCAGGGATCTATCCAGGGGGAACACTGAAGCTTTCTTT. The chain links TRBV6-4 to TRBJ1-1; possible D gene TRBD1, 6 bases. This CDR3 has 15 amino acids. The V gene lost 6 bases and the J gene lost 1 base, with 15 bases spanning the gap. Germline V CDR1 and CDR2: MRHNA, SNTAGT.

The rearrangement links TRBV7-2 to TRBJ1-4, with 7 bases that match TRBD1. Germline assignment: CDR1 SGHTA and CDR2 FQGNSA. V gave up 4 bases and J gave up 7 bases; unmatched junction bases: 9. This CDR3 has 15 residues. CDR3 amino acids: CASSSSGGGGEKLFF. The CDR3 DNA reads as TGTGCCAGCAGCTCCTCAGGGGGTGGCGGTGAAAAACTGTTTTTT.

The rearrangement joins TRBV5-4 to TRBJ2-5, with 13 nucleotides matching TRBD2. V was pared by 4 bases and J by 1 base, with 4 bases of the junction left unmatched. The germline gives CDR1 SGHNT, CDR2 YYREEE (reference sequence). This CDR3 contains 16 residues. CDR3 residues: CASSTGLAGPQETQYF. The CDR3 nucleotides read TGTGCCAGCAGCACGGGACTAGCGGGACCCCAAGAGACCCAGTACTTC.

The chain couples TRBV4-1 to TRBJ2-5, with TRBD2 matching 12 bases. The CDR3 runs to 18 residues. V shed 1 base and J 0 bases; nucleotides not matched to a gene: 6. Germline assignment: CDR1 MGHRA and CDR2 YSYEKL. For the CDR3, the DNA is TGCGCCAGCAGCCAAGGGGCTAGCGGGGGGGCTAACCAAGAGACCCAGTACTTC. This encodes CASSQGASGGANQETQYF.

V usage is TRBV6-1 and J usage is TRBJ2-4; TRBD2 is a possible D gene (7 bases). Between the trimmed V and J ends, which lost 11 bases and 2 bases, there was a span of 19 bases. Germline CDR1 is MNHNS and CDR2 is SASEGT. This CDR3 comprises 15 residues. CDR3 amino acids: CAGGAGQAPKNIQYF. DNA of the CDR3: TGTGCCGGGGGGGCAGGGCAGGCTCCCAAAAACATTCAGTACTTC.

CDR3 in amino acids: CASSLTADSPLHF. DNA of the CDR3: TGTGCCAGCAGCTTAACGGCAGATTCACCCCTCCACTTT. This chain joins TRBV7-3 and TRBJ1-6; D gene unclear. The germline V gene encodes CDR1 SGHTA and CDR2 FQGTGA. The CDR3 sequence is 13 residues long. Trimming left V 0 bases short and J 8 bases short, with 5 bases between.

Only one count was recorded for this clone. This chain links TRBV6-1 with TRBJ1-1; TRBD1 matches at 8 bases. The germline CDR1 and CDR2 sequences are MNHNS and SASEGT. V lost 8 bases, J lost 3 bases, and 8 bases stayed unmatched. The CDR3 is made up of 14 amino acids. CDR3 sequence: CASVLDRGYTEAFF. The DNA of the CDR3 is TGTGCCAGCGTACTTGACAGGGGTTACACTGAAGCTTTCTTT.

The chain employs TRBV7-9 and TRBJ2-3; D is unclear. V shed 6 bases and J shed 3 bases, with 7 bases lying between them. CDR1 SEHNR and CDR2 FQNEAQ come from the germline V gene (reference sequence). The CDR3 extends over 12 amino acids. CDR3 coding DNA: TGTGCCAGCAGTCGTGAGACAGATACGCAGTATTTT. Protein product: CASSRETDTQYF.

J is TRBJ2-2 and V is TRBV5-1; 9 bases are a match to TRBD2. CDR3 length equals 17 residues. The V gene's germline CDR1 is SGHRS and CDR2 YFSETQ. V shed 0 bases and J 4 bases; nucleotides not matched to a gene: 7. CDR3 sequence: CASSLDASGMFTGELFF. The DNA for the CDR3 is TGCGCCAGCAGCTTGGATGCTAGCGGGATGTTCACCGGGGAGCTGTTTTTT.

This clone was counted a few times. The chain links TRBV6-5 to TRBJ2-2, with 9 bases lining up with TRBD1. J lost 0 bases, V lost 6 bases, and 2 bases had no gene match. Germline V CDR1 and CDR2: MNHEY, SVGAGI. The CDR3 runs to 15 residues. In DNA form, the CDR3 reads TGTGCCAGCAGCCGACAGGGGGCGAACACCGGGGAGCTGTTTTTT. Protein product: CASSRQGANTGELFF.